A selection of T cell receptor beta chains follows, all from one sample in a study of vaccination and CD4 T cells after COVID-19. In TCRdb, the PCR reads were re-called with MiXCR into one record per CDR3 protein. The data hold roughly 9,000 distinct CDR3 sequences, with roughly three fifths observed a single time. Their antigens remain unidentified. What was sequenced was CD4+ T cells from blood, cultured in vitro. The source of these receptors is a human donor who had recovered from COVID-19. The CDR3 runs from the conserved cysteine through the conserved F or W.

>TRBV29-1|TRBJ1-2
CSGSTGTFYGYTF
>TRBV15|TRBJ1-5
CATSAGASQPQHF
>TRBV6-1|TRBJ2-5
CASSRTGGEETQYF
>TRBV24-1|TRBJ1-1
CATNGRNTEAFF
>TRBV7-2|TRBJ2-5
CASSWTGSQETQYF
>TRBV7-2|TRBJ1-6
CASSEPRSPLHF
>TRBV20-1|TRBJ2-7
CSAPTTYEQYF
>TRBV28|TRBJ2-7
CASSLGGNYEQYF
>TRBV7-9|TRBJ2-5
CASSSETQYF
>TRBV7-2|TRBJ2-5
CASTKRPQETQYF
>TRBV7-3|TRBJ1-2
CASSLSRGYGYTF
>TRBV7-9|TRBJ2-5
CASSLHSRGETQYF
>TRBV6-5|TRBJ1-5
CASSSQGGGNQPQHF
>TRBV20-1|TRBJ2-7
CSVLERAPVSEYF
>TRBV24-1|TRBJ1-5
CATSDHRGVGNQPQHF
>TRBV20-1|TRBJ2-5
CSAPTPWGQKETQYF
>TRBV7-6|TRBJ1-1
CANSLAQGLNTEAFF
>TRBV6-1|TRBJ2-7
CASTGLADYEQYF
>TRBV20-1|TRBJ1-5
CSARDLRGRQPQHF
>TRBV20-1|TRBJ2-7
CSAPPLAGVRGSYEQYF
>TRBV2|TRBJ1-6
CASTAAGVSPLHF
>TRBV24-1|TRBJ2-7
CATSDPNREGQYF
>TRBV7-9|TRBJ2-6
CASSSSGANVLTF
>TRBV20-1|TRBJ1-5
CSAVRDGNQPQHF
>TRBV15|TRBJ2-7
CATSKDRGSTYEQYF
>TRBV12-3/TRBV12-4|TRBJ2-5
CASSARQGGTQYF
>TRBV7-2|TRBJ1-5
CASSSPNQPQHF
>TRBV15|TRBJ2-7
CATSRDYGTPLSYEQYF
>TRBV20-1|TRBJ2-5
CSARPNRGSTGYF
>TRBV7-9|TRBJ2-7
CASSLAMSSYEQYF
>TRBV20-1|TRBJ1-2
CSAALWGTNYGYTF
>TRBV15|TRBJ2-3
CATSSREQDTQYF
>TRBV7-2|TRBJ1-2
CASSTPKAGYTF
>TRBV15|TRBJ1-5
CATSLQGGGWQPQHF
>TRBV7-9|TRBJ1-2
CASSLGGDGYTF
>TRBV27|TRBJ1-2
CASSPLNGRGYTF
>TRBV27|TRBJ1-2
CASSLRQFGGYTF
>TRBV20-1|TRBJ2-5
CSPAGGIGGTQYF
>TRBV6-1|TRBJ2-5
CASSEHREKTQYF
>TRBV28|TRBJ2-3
CASMGDYTDTQYF
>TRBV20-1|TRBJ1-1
CSAPGRARDTEAFF
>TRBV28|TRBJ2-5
CASSSSGRGTQYF
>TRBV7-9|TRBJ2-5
CASSLEAEKTQYF
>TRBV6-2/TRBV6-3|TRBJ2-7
CASSYRESREQYF
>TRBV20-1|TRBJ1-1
CSAFHPVRVTEAFF
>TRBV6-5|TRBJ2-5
CASSYSSGSGETQYF
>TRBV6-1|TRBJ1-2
CASSEAWTASYGYTF
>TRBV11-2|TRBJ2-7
CASSPRRYF
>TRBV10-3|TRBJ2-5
CASGSETQYF
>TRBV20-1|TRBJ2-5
CSARDHASGRALGTQYF
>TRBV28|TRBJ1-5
CASLGGNQPQHF
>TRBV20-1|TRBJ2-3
CSASLTSGRAVDTQYF
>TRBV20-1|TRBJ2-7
CSAGEGGYEQYF
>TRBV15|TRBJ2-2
CATSRTTGELFF
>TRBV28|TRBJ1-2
CATRAGTGTGYTF
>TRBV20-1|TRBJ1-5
CSAGRTGGLGQPQHF
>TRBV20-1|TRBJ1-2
CSARDRTRYTF